The 17 T cell receptor beta chains in this list originate from one sample, sequenced in a study of T cells in Graves' hyperthyroidism and ophthalmopathy (dated by TCRdb to between 2018 and 2021). The method behind the library was multiplex PCR. The listed sequencing device is Illumina HiSeq 2000. Amplification of TCR beta CDR3 regions was carried out from RNA transcripts. For the first round of RT-PCR on the TCR CDR3, the HTBI primer set was used together with the Qiagen OneStep RT-PCR kit. TCRdb applied fastp at Q25 and MiXCR to the public reads, then kept only in-frame beta chains. CDR3 protein duplicates are merged, each entry listing the most common genes and DNA. The sample data list about 410,000 distinct CDR3 sequences, and about 15% of these were observed just once. The ten largest clones represent about 13% of the sample. Sequences were obtained from blood. The receptor source for this set is a man aged 18 to 35 with Graves' ophthalmopathy.

V and J are TRBV11-3 and TRBJ2-1; TRBD2 matches at 7 bases. This CDR3 has 16 amino acids. Germline V gene data show CDR1 as SGHNT and CDR2 as YENEEA. V shed 0 bases, J shed 2 bases, and the junction held 4 bases outside the gene matches. Written as DNA, the CDR3 is TGTGCCAGCAGCTTAGATGGCAGCGGGACCTACAATGAGCAGTTCTTC. Its translation is CASSLDGSGTYNEQFF.

This clonotype showed up many times. The gene calls are TRBV12-3 or TRBV12-4 and TRBJ2-1; D is ambiguous. This CDR3 region has 13 residues. V shed 8 bases and J shed 5 bases, with 13 bases lying between them. The CDR3, as DNA: TGTGCCAGCCTAGACCGCCAAAACAATGAGCAGTTCTTC. As protein: CASLDRQNNEQFF.

This clonotype has ten or more counts. The J gene is TRBJ2-3, the V gene TRBV7-2, with TRBD2 identical over 8 bases. This CDR3 comprises 18 residues. The germline gives CDR1 SGHTA, CDR2 FQGNSA. The V gene end was trimmed by 1 base and the J gene end by 0 bases; junction bases not matched to a gene: 9. The CDR3 sequence is CASSLVASGRSSTDTQYF. DNA of the CDR3: TGTGCCAGCAGCTTAGTGGCTAGCGGGCGATCTAGCACAGATACGCAGTATTTT.

The V call is TRBV11-2, the J call TRBJ2-2; D is ambiguous. The CDR3 has 15 residues. The germline gives CDR1 SGHAT, CDR2 FQNNGV. V was shortened by 0 bases and J by 8 bases, with 13 bases between the two germline ends. The CDR3, as DNA: TGTGCCAGCAGCTTAGAATCCCCCCGTACAGGGGAGCTGTTTTTT. It codes for CASSLESPRTGELFF.

This clonotype was recorded at least ten times. The V call is TRBV7-8, the J call TRBJ1-5, with TRBD1 identical over 8 bases. There are 15 residues in the CDR3. The germline gives CDR1 SGHVS, CDR2 FQNEAQ. Trimming removed 5 bases from V and 2 bases from J; junction bases left unmatched: 5. For the CDR3, the DNA is TGTGCCAGCAGCCCGGGACAGGAAGGCAATCAGCCCCAGCATTTT. Translated: CASSPGQEGNQPQHF.

V is TRBV3-1 and J is TRBJ2-5; D ambiguous. The CDR3 is made up of 12 amino acids. V lost 6 bases to trimming and J lost 4 bases, with 9 bases between them. Germline V gene data show CDR1 as LGHDT and CDR2 as YNNKEL (reference sequence). The CDR3, as DNA: TGTGCCAGCAGTCCGAATGGAGAGACCCAGTACTTC. This encodes CASSPNGETQYF.

This clonotype was observed a few times. The V and J genes are TRBV7-6 and TRBJ1-5; 7 bases match TRBD1. Germline V gene sequence: CDR1 SGHVS, CDR2 FNYEAQ. Trimming cost V 8 bases and J 4 bases; bases outside gene matches: 5. This CDR3 contains 13 residues. The CDR3 here is CASSGGPNQPQHF. Written as DNA, the CDR3 is TGTGCCAGCTCAGGGGGGCCAAATCAGCCCCAGCATTTT.

In the case of this clonotype: Just one base apart from a much larger clone, this may be a read error. As the CDR3 is not closed by the conserved phenylalanine or tryptophan, this likely results from a read error. The genes are TRBV7-6 and TRBJ2-5, with 12 bases matching TRBD2. CDR3 size: 18 residues. Germline trimming cut 3 bases from V and 5 bases from J; bases unmatched to any gene: 13. Per germline, CDR1 SGHVS and CDR2 FNYEAQ. CDR3 in amino acids: CASSLPLTSGSADETQYL. Here the CDR3 DNA reads TGTGCCAGCAGCTTGCCCTTGACTAGCGGGAGTGCCGACGAGACCCAGTACCTC.

In its sample, this clonotype was seen many times. The CDR3 DNA follows: TGCGCCAGCACTAGCGGGGAACGCACAGATACGCAGTATTTT. Its translation is CASTSGERTDTQYF. The chain recombines TRBV5-1 with TRBJ2-3; the match to TRBD2 covers 9 bases. Germline V gene lookup returns CDR1 SGHRS and CDR2 YFSETQ. The CDR3 loop spans 14 amino acids. J was trimmed by 1 base and V by 6 bases; bases with no gene match: 3.

The table lists this clonotype with many counts. The CDR3: CASSYPGVQFF. Written as DNA, the CDR3 is TGTGCCAGCAGTTACCCGGGGGTGCAGTTCTTC. This chain uses TRBV6-2 or TRBV6-3 with TRBJ2-1; D possibly corresponds to TRBD2 (6 bases). The CDR3 consists of 11 residues. Deletions cut 2 bases from V and 12 bases from J, with 8 bases between. Germline V CDR1 and CDR2: MNHEY, SVGEGT.

This clonotype was recorded at least ten times. V usage is TRBV7-9 and J usage is TRBJ2-1; D is unclear. The CDR3 length is 13 residues. Looked up from germline, CDR1 is SEHNR and CDR2 is FQNEAQ (reference sequence). Trimming took 3 bases from V and 2 from J, leaving 5 bases between them. Here the CDR3 reads CASSFVPYNEQFF. The DNA for the CDR3 is TGTGCCAGCAGCTTCGTTCCCTACAATGAGCAGTTCTTC.

This clonotype was seen a handful of times. The genes are TRBV30 and TRBJ1-2; 9 positions match TRBD1. The CDR3 has 16 residues. V was clipped by 0 bases and J by 2 bases; unmatched bases: 7. CDR1 GTSNPN and CDR2 SVGIG come from the germline V gene (reference sequence). CDR3 amino acids: CAWSVLLTGGNYGYTF. In DNA, the CDR3 is TGTGCCTGGAGTGTTCTACTCACAGGGGGCAACTATGGCTACACCTTC. The variable domain in full, completed from reference TRBV30 and TRBJ1-2, reads SQTIHQWPATLVQPVGSPLSLECTVEGTSNPNLYWYRQAAGRGLQLLFYSVGIGQISSEVPQNLSASRPQDRQFILSSKKLLLSDSGFYLCAWSVLLTGGNYGYTFGSGTRLTVV.

This clonotype was detected many times. The rearrangement uses TRBV29-1 and TRBJ1-5; no clear D gene. Trimming took off 0 bases at V and 1 base at J, with 4 bases between the two ends. The CDR3 consists of 13 residues. Germline V gene data show CDR1 as SQVTM and CDR2 as ANQGSEA. In nucleotides, the CDR3 is TGCAGCGTTGAAGATCAGAGCAATCAGCCCCAGCATTTT. Translation gives CSVEDQSNQPQHF.

This clonotype showed up many times. This sequence joins TRBV3-1 and TRBJ2-7; D is perhaps TRBD1 (5 bases). CDR1 and CDR2 from the germline V gene are LGHDT and YNNKEL (reference sequence). V was clipped by 4 bases and J by 5 bases, with 18 bases between them. The CDR3 is 15 amino acids. DNA for the CDR3: TGTGCCAGCAGCCCTGAACTGGGGCACGTTGACGAGCAGTACTTC. As protein: CASSPELGHVDEQYF.

This clonotype was picked up many times. The CDR3 bases are TGTGCCTGGAGGACCCCGGGGGGGCAAATCTATGGCTACACCTTC. Protein: CAWRTPGGQIYGYTF. This chain uses TRBV30 with TRBJ1-2, with TRBD1 as a possible D gene (6 bases). The CDR3 extends over 15 amino acids. Germline-derived CDR1 and CDR2 are GTSNPN and SVGIG (reference sequence). The V and J ends lost 3 bases and 4 bases respectively, with 18 bases between them. Combining the CDR3 with reference TRBV30 and TRBJ1-2 gives the whole variable domain SQTIHQWPATLVQPVGSPLSLECTVEGTSNPNLYWYRQAAGRGLQLLFYSVGIGQISSEVPQNLSASRPQDRQFILSSKKLLLSDSGFYLCAWRTPGGQIYGYTFGSGTRLTVV.

This clonotype was counted ten times or more. The chain uses TRBV10-3 and TRBJ2-2, with 12 positions matching TRBD2. V dropped 0 bases and J dropped 5; count of bases not matched to a gene: 4. Germline assignment: CDR1 ENHRY and CDR2 SYGVKD. The CDR3 totals 17 residues. The DNA of the CDR3 is TGTGCCATCAGTGAGTCTCGACTAGCGGGAGTTACCGGGGAGCTGTTTTTT. Residues: CAISESRLAGVTGELFF.

This clonotype has ten or more counts. The chain is built from TRBV3-1 and TRBJ2-7, with 9 bases lining up with TRBD2. Germline CDR1 and CDR2: LGHDT and YNNKEL (reference sequence). This CDR3 region has 15 residues. Trimming removed 0 bases from V and 6 bases from J; junction bases left unmatched: 6. The CDR3 loop is CASSQDTNSGSEQYF. In DNA form, the CDR3 reads TGTGCCAGCAGCCAAGATACCAATAGCGGGAGCGAGCAGTACTTC.